Included here is one T cell receptor (beta chain) sequence, with context. Its antigen is currently unknown. No fewer than 6.5 million PBMCs went into each sample. The data are from a study of blood T cells in healthy people across ages. The study's findings and limits: Naive CD4+ cells and diversity were both higher in long-lived donors than in aged donors. With naive T cell percentage, TCR beta diversity showed a strong correlation.

V dropped 0 bases and J dropped 3 bases, with 9 bases sitting between them. CDR3 length: 14 amino acids. From germline, CDR1 is LGHNA and CDR2 YSLEER. The authors ran a second PCR of about 6 to 11 cycles using a sample-barcoded 5' primer and a J-beta primer mix. TCRdb re-analysed the 5' RACE reads in MiXCR, keeping a single row per CDR3 protein. Of over 1,500,000 distinct CDR3 sequences listed, around half were seen once; the top ten hold about 2.1%. The source material was blood. This chain uses TRBV4-3 with TRBJ2-7; D not certain. The TCR sequence derives from a woman between 35 and 50 years old in good health. The CDR3 spells CASSQDINRYEQYF. The CDR3 DNA sequence: TGCGCCAGCAGCCAAGACATTAACCGCTACGAGCAGTACTTC.